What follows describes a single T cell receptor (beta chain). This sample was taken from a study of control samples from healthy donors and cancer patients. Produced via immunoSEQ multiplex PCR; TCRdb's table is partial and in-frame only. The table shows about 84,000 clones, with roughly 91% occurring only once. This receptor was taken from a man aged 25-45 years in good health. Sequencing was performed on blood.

CDR3 sequence: CASSLGQVINEKLFF. The CDR3 nucleotides read TGTGCCAGCAGCCTTGGACAGGTTATTAATGAAAAACTGTTTTTT. The chain combines TRBV7-8 with TRBJ1-4, with 7 bases lining up with TRBD1. Germline V gives CDR1 SGHVS, CDR2 FQNEAQ. CDR3 size: 15 residues. The ends lost 5 bases at V and 4 bases at J; junction bases unmatched: 7.